This TCR beta chain was profiled in a study of cytomegalovirus exposure and HLA in healthy donors. About this clone itself: Its antigen remains unidentified.

Study results and limitations: The likely origin of a cluster of highly shared sequence variants was a sequencing artifact. There were several of the most significant clusters that appeared linked to common viral pathogens in a later analysis. The authors assumed roughly uniform sequencing depth across donors for presence/absence analyses. Some V segments, TRBV6-2 and TRBV6-3 among them, were indistinguishable and were therefore excluded.

Germline V gene data show CDR1 as MDHEN and CDR2 as SYDVKM. V was trimmed by 5 bases and J by 7 bases, leaving 15 bases between them. This CDR3 spans 14 amino acids. Use of 60 Vbeta and 13 Jbeta primers characterized the PCR. Assay used: immunoSEQ multiplex PCR; TCRdb lists only in-frame clones, some missing. The sample has approximately 70,000 clones, and its top ten clones hold 4% to 5.5%. Sequenced: PBMCs. The chain combines TRBV28 with TRBJ1-5, with D possibly matching TRBD1 (6 bases). The clonotype originates from a woman in her 40s in good health and CMV-seropositive. The CDR3 protein is CASSHGGGPQPQHF. The CDR3 DNA reads as TGTGCCAGCAGTCACGGGGGGGGGCCCCAGCCCCAGCATTTT.